This T cell receptor (beta chain) was recovered during a study of cytotoxic CD8 clonotypes in ibrutinib-treated CLL. Study-level background: The cohort had around 10 relapsed/refractory and over 14 treatment-naive patients, around 18 IGHV unmutated.

Study-level points and caveats: Clonality went up at the time of ibrutinib response, stayed stable in sustained remission, and later dropped back toward its baseline level at progression.

The CDR3 runs 12 residues. The germline V gene encodes CDR1 MDHEN and CDR2 SYDVKM. V shed 7 bases and J shed 5 bases, with 11 bases lying between them. As to this clone: Antigen: not known.

The planned depth of sequencing spanned 1 in 200,000 to 1 in 1 million T cells. Data came from immunoSEQ multiplex PCR; TCRdb stores just in-frame clones and leaves some out. Of about 7,000 clones listed, 70% to 75% are singletons. The chain employs TRBV28 and TRBJ2-5; D possibly matches TRBD1 or TRBD2 (5 bases each). The sequence came from a human donor with chronic lymphocytic leukemia. The sample here was PBMCs, taken before ibrutinib treatment. CDR3 DNA sequence: TGTGCCAGCACGGGGCTTTACGAGACCCAGTACTTC. Amino acids: CASTGLYETQYF.